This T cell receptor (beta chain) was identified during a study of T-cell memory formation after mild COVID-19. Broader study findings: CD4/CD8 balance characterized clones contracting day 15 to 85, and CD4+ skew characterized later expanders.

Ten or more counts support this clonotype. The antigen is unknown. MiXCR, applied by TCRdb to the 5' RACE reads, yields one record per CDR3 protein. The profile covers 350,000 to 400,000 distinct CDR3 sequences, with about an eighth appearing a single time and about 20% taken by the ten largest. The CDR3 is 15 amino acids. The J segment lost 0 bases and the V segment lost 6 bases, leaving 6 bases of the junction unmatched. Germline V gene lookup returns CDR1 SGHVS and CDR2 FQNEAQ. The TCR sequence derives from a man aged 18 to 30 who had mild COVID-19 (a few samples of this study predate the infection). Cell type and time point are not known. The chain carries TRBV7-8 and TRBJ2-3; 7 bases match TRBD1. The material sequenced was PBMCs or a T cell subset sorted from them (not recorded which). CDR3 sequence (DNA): TGTGCCAGCAGTTCGCCGGGACAGAGCACAGATACGCAGTATTTT. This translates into CASSSPGQSTDTQYF.